This TCR beta chain was captured by sequencing in a study of blood T cell repertoires in COVID-19. The wider study: COVID-19 samples collected from the United States, Italy and Spain covered acute and convalescent phases.

Assay used: immunoSEQ multiplex PCR; TCRdb lists only in-frame clones, some missing. Of some 260,000 clones in the sample, about 88% were seen once. V gave up 5 bases and J gave up 2 bases; unmatched junction bases: 5. The CDR3 extends over 15 amino acids. Germline CDR1 and CDR2: LNHDA and SQIVND (reference sequence). Cohort assignment relied on participant-reported clinical history. The sequence came from a young man with acute COVID-19. Source material: PBMCs or T cells enriched from blood (not recorded which). The chain carries TRBV19 and TRBJ1-1, with TRBD1 matching over 10 bases. CDR3 residues: CASSERQGANTEAFF. CDR3 nucleotides: TGTGCCAGTAGTGAACGACAGGGGGCAAACACTGAAGCTTTCTTT.